The clone carrying this TCR beta chain has ten or more counts. This sample's time point: pre-sensitization, week 0. Sample treatment: therapeutic diphenylcyclopropenone sensitization with weekly scalp DPC. TCRdb re-derived calls from the RACE reads in MiXCR, one entry per CDR3 protein. The sample comprises approximately 400,000 distinct CDR3 sequences, roughly 5.3% of which are singletons, and about 2.5% rests with the top ten. This entry is derived from a study of human T cells and chemical hapten exposure. CDR1 SNHLY and CDR2 FYNNEI come from the germline V gene. The CDR3 is 15 amino acids. The V end lost 1 base, the J end lost 11 bases, and 20 bases lay between the germline ends.

The receptor comes from a woman between 50 and 59 years old with alopecia areata. Some clones in this sample may be carry-over from other donors' samples. The V and J genes are TRBV2 and TRBJ1-1; D unclear. The sample was whole blood, taken in connection with sensitization to the hapten diphenylcyclopropenone (DPC). The CDR3 nucleotides read TGTGCCAGCAGTGAAGGGTCCCTTTCACCCTTTTGGGCTTTCTTT. This encodes CASSEGSLSPFWAFF.